The rows below give T cell receptor beta chains drawn from one sample of a study of blood T cell repertoires in COVID-19. The assay was immunoSEQ multiplex PCR, and TCRdb's table has in-frame clones only and misses some. The sample comprises approximately 170,000 clones, approximately 81% of which are singletons, and approximately 14% rests with the top ten. Sequencing was performed on peripheral blood. The receptor source for this set is an older woman with COVID-19, enrolled during active disease. Both conserved end residues are part of each CDR3. The D gene is left open where the match is weak.

.,TRBJ2-5,TRBV7-8,CASKSAARQETQYF,TGTGCCAGCAAGTCAGCGGCCCGCCAAGAGACCCAGTACTTC
.,TRBJ2-7,TRBV11-2,CASGRDTLYEQYF,TGTGCCAGCGGCCGGGACACACTCTACGAGCAGTACTTC
TRBD1,TRBJ2-2,TRBV7-3,CASSSGRDRGLSNTGELFF,TGTGCCAGCAGCTCAGGCCGGGACAGGGGATTATCGAACACCGGGGAGCTGTTTTTT
.,TRBJ1-2,TRBV2,CASSGGRANYGYTF,TGTGCCAGCAGTGGGGGGCGAGCTAACTATGGCTACACCTTC
TRBD1,TRBJ1-6,TRBV25-1,CASSGPRTGARNSPLHF,TGTGCCAGCAGTGGCCCCCGGACAGGGGCCCGGAATTCACCCCTCCACTTT
.,TRBJ1-2,TRBV5-4,CASSLESGNNYGYTF,TGTGCCAGCAGCTTGGAGTCGGGAAATAACTATGGCTACACCTTC
.,TRBJ1-6,TRBV28,CASSFMNSPLHF,TGTGCCAGCAGTTTTATGAATTCACCCCTCCACTTT
.,TRBJ1-2,TRBV21-1,CASSKAMGGANYGYTF,TGTGCCAGCAGCAAAGCGATGGGGGGAGCTAACTATGGCTACACCTTC
.,TRBJ2-5,TRBV5-4,CASSSQEAQYF,TGTGCCAGCAGCTCTCAAGAGGCCCAGTACTTC
TRBD2,TRBJ2-2,TRBV9,CASSVQPSGGTTGELFF,TGTGCCAGCAGCGTGCAACCTAGCGGGGGGACCACCGGGGAGCTGTTTTTT
TRBD1,TRBJ2-5,TRBV5-4,CASSGAGTGGLETQYF,TGTGCCAGCAGCGGGGCCGGGACAGGGGGCTTAGAGACCCAGTACTTC
TRBD2,TRBJ2-3,TRBV19,CASGTSGPRDTQYF,TGTGCCAGTGGTACTAGCGGGCCGAGAGATACGCAGTATTTT
.,TRBJ1-1,TRBV29-1,CSVSRGANEAFF,TGCAGCGTCAGCCGGGGGGCAAATGAAGCTTTCTTT
.,TRBJ1-5,TRBV25-1,CASSESRSSNQPQHF,TGTGCCAGCAGTGAATCTAGGAGTAGCAATCAGCCCCAGCATTTT
.,TRBJ2-7,TRBV27,CASSFVSGGYEQYF,TGTGCCAGCAGTTTTGTTAGCGGCGGGTACGAGCAGTACTTC